A single sample gave rise to the 26 T cell receptor beta chains below, sequenced in a study of identifying expanded T cells in peripheral blood. Here immunoSEQ multiplex PCR was the method, and the copy in TCRdb shows in-frame clones only, minus some. The sample shows 130,000 or so clones, approximately 88% of them seen only once. The specimen sequenced was blood. The receptors derive from a person aged 18 to 70 in good health.

This chain uses TRBV21-1 with TRBJ1-6; TRBD1 reflects the table's D call only, with no check against the DNA. TRBV21-1 is annotated as a pseudogene. CDR3 size: 16 residues. The CDR3 sequence: CASSPDRGPNNSPLHF. CDR3 nucleotide sequence: TGTGCCAGCAGCCCCGACAGGGGGCCCAATAATTCACCCCTCCACTTT.

The rearrangement uses TRBV19 and TRBJ2-7, with a tentative D call TRBD1 (5 bases). The CDR3 spans 12 residues. Trimming took off 6 bases at V and 6 bases at J, with 12 bases between the two ends. Germline V gene sequence: CDR1 LNHDA, CDR2 SQIVND (reference sequence). CDR3 coding DNA: TGTGCCAGTAGCAGGGAATTGGGCGAGCAGTACTTC. Protein sequence: CASSRELGEQYF. Filled out from reference TRBV19 and TRBJ2-7, the complete variable domain reads DGGITQSPKYLFRKEGQNVTLSCEQNLNHDAMYWYRQDPGQGLRLIYYSQIVNDFQKGDIAEGYSVSREKKESFPLTVTSAQKNPTAFYLCASSRELGEQYFGPGTRLTVT.

This sequence joins TRBV2 and TRBJ2-7; D is uncertain. The V gene lost 7 bases and the J gene lost 5 bases, with 9 bases spanning the gap. CDR1 and CDR2 (germline): SNHLY, FYNNEI. The CDR3 totals 11 residues. The CDR3 nucleotides read TGTGCCAGCAAGTATAACGACGAGCAGTACTTC. This codes for CASKYNDEQYF.

This clone was observed a handful of times. V usage is TRBV13 and J usage is TRBJ1-1; a possible D gene is TRBD1 (6 bases). Germline-derived CDR1 and CDR2 are PRHDT and FYEKMQ (reference sequence). This CDR3 spans 15 amino acids. The germline V and J ends were trimmed by 4 bases and 1 base, with 13 bases remaining between them. This CDR3 reads CASSSSQGGNTEAFF. CDR3 DNA: TGTGCCAGCAGCTCCTCACAGGGAGGGAACACTGAAGCTTTCTTT.

The J gene is TRBJ1-2, the V gene TRBV30; no clear D. Germline CDR1 reads GTSNPN; CDR2 reads SVGIG (reference sequence). V was clipped by 7 bases and J by 4 bases, with 10 bases between them. CDR3 length equals 11 residues. The CDR3, as DNA: TGTGCCTTTTCGGCAGTCTATGGCTACACCTTC. Encoded protein: CAFSAVYGYTF.

The chain recombines TRBV11-2 with TRBJ2-7; 8 bases line up with TRBD1. Germline V gene sequence: CDR1 SGHAT, CDR2 FQNNGV. V shed 4 bases, J shed 3 bases, and the junction held 8 bases outside the gene matches. The CDR3 length is 15 residues. In DNA, the CDR3 is TGTGCCAGCAGCTCCTATTCCGGACAGGGCTACGAGCAGTACTTC. Protein: CASSSYSGQGYEQYF.

Only a few counts were recorded for this clone. Other DNA sequences from this sample encode an identical CDR3 as well. This chain uses TRBV9 with TRBJ1-3, with D possibly matching TRBD1 (5 bases). V was trimmed by 3 bases and J by 0 bases, leaving 7 bases between them. This CDR3 region has 14 residues. From germline, CDR1 is SGDLS and CDR2 YYNGEE. The CDR3 is CASSATGSGNTIYF. DNA of the CDR3: TGTGCCAGCAGCGCTACAGGCTCTGGAAACACCATATATTTT.

This sequence joins TRBV15 and TRBJ1-5; D uncertain. The germline CDR1 and CDR2 sequences are LNHNV and YYDKDF (reference sequence). V was trimmed by 0 bases and J by 9 bases, leaving 15 bases between them. This CDR3 contains 15 residues. The CDR3 DNA reads as TGTGCCACCAGCAGAGATCGAACTTCGATTCTGCCCCAGCATTTT. It yields the protein CATSRDRTSILPQHF.

The rearrangement uses TRBV9 and TRBJ2-6; a possible D gene is TRBD1 (6 bases). V was cut by 0 bases and J by 0 bases, with 13 bases left in between. Per germline, CDR1 SGDLS and CDR2 YYNGEE. The CDR3 length is 18 residues. In nucleotides, the CDR3 is TGTGCCAGCAGCGTAGAGGACAGTGTAAACTCTGGGGCCAACGTCCTGACTTTC. Translated: CASSVEDSVNSGANVLTF.

V gene TRBV19 combines with J gene TRBJ1-2; D not resolved. The CDR3 spans 12 residues. Germline CDR1 is LNHDA and CDR2 is SQIVND (reference sequence). The ends were cut back, 4 bases at V and 6 bases at J, with 9 bases in the middle. For the CDR3, the DNA is TGTGCCAGTAGTAGATCGTGGGATGGCTACACCTTC. Translated: CASSRSWDGYTF.

The chain combines TRBV7-9 with TRBJ1-2; a possible D gene is TRBD1 (5 bases). V shed 5 bases and J shed 8 bases, with 21 bases lying between them. The CDR3 totals 15 residues. The V gene's germline CDR1 is SEHNR and CDR2 FQNEAQ (reference sequence). The CDR3 nucleotides read TGTGCCAGCAGCCTTAATGGACCGGCCCAGGGCGGCTACACCTTC. Translation gives CASSLNGPAQGGYTF.

The genes are TRBV2 and TRBJ1-5, with unresolved D. Trimming stripped 5 bases from V and 4 bases from J, with 9 bases between. The CDR3 loop spans 13 amino acids. Germline V gives CDR1 SNHLY, CDR2 FYNNEI. The CDR3: CASSRGGNQPQHF. CDR3 nucleotides: TGTGCCAGCAGTCGTGGAGGGAATCAGCCCCAGCATTTT.

Remarks on this clone: A junction boundary mismatches the germline segment, possibly from a read error. The chain joins TRBV28 to TRBJ1-2; possible D gene TRBD1, 6 bases. Germline V gives CDR1 MDHEN, CDR2 SYDVKM. The length of the CDR3 is 17 residues. The CDR3 loop is CASSLGGDTGHTRNGAF. The CDR3 nucleotides read TGTGCCAGCAGTTTAGGGGGGGATACGGGACATACAAGGAACGGGGCCTTC.

V is TRBV6-1 and J is TRBJ2-3; possibly TRBD1 or TRBD2 for D (5 bases each). The CDR3 runs 14 residues. The V end was cut by 2 bases, the J end by 6 bases, with 12 bases between. Germline V gene sequence: CDR1 MNHNS, CDR2 SASEGT. CDR3 sequence: CASSERGGWDTQYF. The DNA of the CDR3 is TGTGCCAGCAGTGAACGGGGCGGCTGGGATACGCAGTATTTT.

The rearrangement uses TRBV14 and TRBJ2-7, with D unclear. The CDR3 runs 13 residues. V lost 0 bases and J lost 6, with 9 bases in between. CDR1 is SGHDN and CDR2 is FVKESK in the germline V gene. The CDR3 is CASSQDQGFEQYF. CDR3 nucleotide sequence: TGTGCCAGCAGCCAAGATCAAGGGTTCGAGCAGTACTTC.

This chain joins TRBV30 and TRBJ2-6; D is ambiguous. V was pared by 6 bases and J by 4 bases, with 7 bases between. The CDR3 totals 12 residues. CDR1 and CDR2 from the germline V gene are GTSNPN and SVGIG (reference sequence). The CDR3 region is CACQRGANVLTF. CDR3 DNA: TGTGCCTGTCAAAGGGGGGCCAACGTCCTGACTTTC.

The V gene is TRBV6-6, the J gene TRBJ2-4; D remains unclear. CDR1 MNHNY and CDR2 SVGAGI come from the germline V gene (reference sequence). Trimming left V 7 bases short and J 0 bases short, with 10 bases between. CDR3 size: 14 residues. The CDR3 DNA is TGTGCCAGCATTGGGGATCCAGCCAAAAACATTCAGTACTTC. It yields the protein CASIGDPAKNIQYF.

The V and J genes are TRBV6-6 and TRBJ2-3; D not resolved. The CDR3 runs 16 residues. Trimming took off 7 bases at V and 4 bases at J, with 21 bases between the two ends. Per the germline V gene, CDR1 is MNHNY and CDR2 is SVGAGI (reference sequence). The CDR3 here is CASTGIRTAVADTQYF. The CDR3 nucleotides are TGTGCCAGCACCGGTATAAGGACGGCCGTGGCAGATACGCAGTATTTT.

The J gene is TRBJ1-3, the V gene TRBV6-1; D is ambiguous. V lost 6 bases, J lost 4 bases, and 10 bases lay in between. The CDR3 contains 13 residues. The germline V gene encodes CDR1 MNHNS and CDR2 SASEGT. This CDR3 is CASRFVGGNTIYF. CDR3 bases: TGTGCCAGCAGGTTCGTGGGGGGAAACACCATATATTTT.

The rearrangement joins TRBV6-1 to TRBJ1-3; the match to TRBD1 covers 8 bases. The length of the CDR3 is 14 residues. Looked up from germline, CDR1 is MNHNS and CDR2 is SASEGT. V was pared by 4 bases and J by 4 bases, with 3 bases of the junction left unmatched. In nucleotides, the CDR3 is TGTGCCAGCAGTGGACAGGGGACGGGAAACACCATATATTTT. It specifies CASSGQGTGNTIYF.

The genes are TRBV7-9 and TRBJ2-2; no reliable D call. Germline values: CDR1 SEHNR, CDR2 FQNEAQ (reference sequence). The CDR3 is 13 amino acids. V shed 0 bases and J shed 5 bases, with 4 bases lying between them. For the CDR3, the DNA is TGTGCCAGCAGCTTAGCCAGGACCGGGGAGCTGTTTTTT. Its translation is CASSLARTGELFF.

The V call is TRBV18, the J call TRBJ2-3, with 7 bases matching TRBD2. Trimming took 3 bases from V and 6 from J; bases not matched to a gene: 9. CDR3 length: 15 residues. Germline V gene lookup returns CDR1 KGHSH and CDR2 LQKENI. The CDR3 sequence: CASSPRLAEGDTQYF. DNA of the CDR3: TGTGCCAGCTCACCCCGACTAGCTGAAGGGGATACGCAGTATTTT.

The chain employs TRBV11-3 and TRBJ2-1, with unresolved D. This CDR3 spans 15 amino acids. Trimming took 5 bases from V and 5 from J, leaving 16 bases between them. In germline, CDR1 is SGHNT, CDR2 YENEEA. The CDR3 nucleotides are TGTGCCAGCAGCCCCTATGGGGAAGATCACAATGAGCAGTTCTTC. This translates into CASSPYGEDHNEQFF.

This chain joins TRBV7-9 and TRBJ1-2, with TRBD1 identical over 9 bases. CDR1 and CDR2 from the germline V gene are SEHNR and FQNEAQ (reference sequence). The CDR3 extends over 15 amino acids. V was clipped by 7 bases and J by 2 bases; unmatched bases: 8. As DNA, the CDR3 is TGTGCCAGCATCATTTTAGACAGGGGGAACTATGGCTACACCTTC. It specifies CASIILDRGNYGYTF.

The V gene is TRBV7-2, the J gene TRBJ2-1; no clear D. The germline V and J ends were trimmed by 1 base and 4 bases, with 2 bases remaining between them. The CDR3 spans 12 residues. Germline-derived CDR1 and CDR2 are SGHTA and FQGNSA. The CDR3 sequence is CASSLGYNEQFF. The CDR3, as DNA: TGTGCCAGCAGCTTAGGGTACAATGAGCAGTTCTTC.

This rearrangement joins TRBV10-3 to TRBJ1-5; 7 bases fit TRBD1. V was pared by 6 bases and J by 4 bases, with 9 bases of the junction left unmatched. Per the germline V gene, CDR1 is ENHRY and CDR2 is SYGVKD. The CDR3 consists of 15 residues. The CDR3 nucleotides read TGTGCCATCAGAGACAGGACAGGTGAAAATCAGCCCCAGCATTTT. Its translation: CAIRDRTGENQPQHF.